The rows below give T cell receptor beta chains drawn from one sample of a study of T cell repertoires in ileal Crohn's disease. Some clones are missing from TCRdb's copy, which holds only in-frame ones; the method was immunoSEQ multiplex PCR. The sample contains a few thousand clones, about 90% of which appear only once. What was sequenced was CD4+ T cells sorted from the ileum. These receptors all come from an adult with Crohn's disease. CDR3s include the opening cysteine and the closing phenylalanine or tryptophan. Fields, in order: J gene, clone size, V gene, D gene, CDR3 protein, CDR3 DNA. D genes are given only for firm matches. Clone size is not always given. Where it is, it says once, few, many or a class for expanded clones.

>TRBJ1-1|NA|TRBV6-1|TRBD1
CASSHRQGTEAFF
TGTGCCAGCAGTCATAGACAGGGGACTGAAGCTTTCTTT
>TRBJ2-2|NA|TRBV15|NA
CATSRDQPRRNTGELFF
TGTGCCACCAGCAGAGATCAACCGAGAAGGAACACCGGGGAGCTGTTTTTT
>TRBJ2-5|NA|TRBV5-1|TRBD2
CASSSGVAGGLETQYF
TGCGCCAGCAGCTCCGGGGTAGCGGGAGGCTTGGAGACCCAGTACTTC
>TRBJ2-5|NA|TRBV7-2|NA
CASQAVSQETQYF
TGTGCCAGCCAAGCGGTCTCCCAAGAGACCCAGTACTTC
>TRBJ2-5|once|TRBV9|TRBD2
CASSVGLAGIQETQYF
TGTGCCAGCAGCGTAGGACTAGCGGGGATCCAAGAGACCCAGTACTTC
>TRBJ2-7|NA|TRBV5-4|NA
CASRMEVGAEEQYF
TGTGCCAGCAGAATGGAGGTGGGGGCGGAGGAGCAGTACTTC
>TRBJ1-5|NA|TRBV30|NA
CAWSQYSNQPQHF
TGTGCCTGGAGCCAGTATAGCAATCAGCCCCAGCATTTT
>TRBJ1-1|once|TRBV7-9|TRBD1
CASSSPGQGYTEAFF
TGTGCCAGCAGCTCCCCGGGACAGGGTTACACTGAAGCTTTCTTT
>TRBJ1-3|NA|TRBV7-9|NA
CASSRILGASGNTIYF
TGTGCCAGCAGCCGGATCCTAGGGGCCTCTGGAAACACCATATATTTT
>TRBJ1-5|NA|TRBV6-5|NA
CASSTGNQPQHF
TGTGCCAGCAGTACGGGTAATCAGCCCCAGCATTTT
>TRBJ1-6|NA|TRBV7-6|NA
CASSSQRGNNSPLHF
TGTGCCAGCAGCTCCCAAAGGGGAAATAATTCACCCCTCCACTTT
>TRBJ2-3|NA|TRBV19|TRBD1
CASSITGVQDTQYF
TGTGCCAGTAGTATAACAGGGGTGCAGGATACGCAGTATTTT
>TRBJ2-2|NA|TRBV7-2|TRBD2
CASSLGRGGLRELFF
TGTGCCAGCAGCTTAGGTCGGGGGGGCCTTAGGGAGCTGTTTTTT
>TRBJ2-1|NA|TRBV7-9|TRBD2
CASRQREPYNEQFF
TGTGCCAGCAGGCAGCGGGAGCCCTACAATGAGCAGTTCTTC
>TRBJ1-4|NA|TRBV30|NA
CGGAYSDEKLFF
TGTGGCGGGGCGTACTCGGACGAAAAACTGTTTTTT
>TRBJ1-2|NA|TRBV9|NA
CASSQRGSGYTF
TGTGCCAGCAGCCAAAGAGGTTCCGGCTACACCTTC
>TRBJ2-1|NA|TRBV5-1|TRBD2
CASSFKLAGVIEQFF
TGCGCCAGCAGCTTCAAACTAGCGGGAGTGATTGAGCAGTTCTTC
>TRBJ1-4|NA|TRBV13|NA
CASSRQTGTNEKLFF
TGTGCCAGCAGCCGCCAGACAGGTACTAATGAAAAACTGTTTTTT
>TRBJ1-1|NA|TRBV5-8|NA
CANAYRAFGEAFF
TGTGCCAACGCTTACAGGGCCTTCGGGGAAGCTTTCTTT
>TRBJ1-6|once|TRBV27|NA
CASSFFNSPLHF
TGTGCCAGCAGTTTCTTTAATTCACCCCTCCACTTT
>TRBJ1-4|NA|TRBV18|NA
CASREQGAGEKLFF
TGTGCCAGCCGGGAGCAGGGTGCTGGTGAAAAACTGTTTTTT
>TRBJ2-7|NA|TRBV2|TRBD1
CASSDNRGEQYF
TGTGCCAGCAGTGATAACAGGGGAGAGCAGTACTTC
>TRBJ1-2|NA|TRBV4-3|NA
CASSQESSNYGYTF
TGCGCCAGCAGCCAAGAGTCCAGTAACTATGGCTACACCTTC
>TRBJ1-1|NA|TRBV28|NA
CASSSVGGEAFF
TGTGCCAGCAGTTCCGTCGGCGGTGAAGCTTTCTTT
>TRBJ2-1|NA|TRBV4-2|TRBD2
CASSQGGGSAGGPYNEQFF
TGTGCCAGCAGCCAAGGGGGGGGATCGGCGGGGGGCCCCTACAATGAGCAGTTCTTC
>TRBJ1-3|NA|TRBV5-1|NA
CASSFQGNSGNTIYF
TGCGCCAGCAGCTTTCAGGGAAACTCTGGAAACACCATATATTTT
>TRBJ2-3|NA|TRBV28|TRBD2
CASSLAAGGTQYF
TGTGCCAGCAGTTTAGCGGCGGGAGGTACGCAGTATTTT
>TRBJ2-2|once|TRBV21-1|NA
CASSKGRGNGELFF
TGTGCCAGCAGCAAAGGAAGGGGGAACGGGGAGCTGTTTTTT
>TRBJ2-1|NA|TRBV11-3|NA
CASSSRQAYNEQFF
TGTGCCAGCAGCTCACGACAGGCGTACAATGAGCAGTTCTTC
>TRBJ2-7|NA|TRBV7-2|NA
CASSLGRGNPYEQYF
TGTGCCAGCAGCTTAGGCAGGGGCAACCCCTACGAGCAGTACTTC
>TRBJ2-5|NA|TRBV6-1|NA
CASSERRAQETQYF
TGTGCCAGCAGTGAACGAAGAGCACAAGAGACCCAGTACTTC
>TRBJ2-1|NA|TRBV2|TRBD1
CASSAQGAKDNEQFF
TGTGCCAGCAGTGCACAGGGGGCTAAAGACAATGAGCAGTTCTTC
>TRBJ2-3|NA|TRBV4-2|TRBD2
CASSQESSGVNTQYF
TGTGCCAGCAGCCAAGAATCTAGCGGGGTCAATACGCAGTATTTT
>TRBJ1-2|NA|TRBV27|NA
CASSLGAGYGYTF
TGTGCCAGCAGTTTGGGGGCAGGCTATGGCTACACCTTC
>TRBJ2-7|NA|TRBV10-3|NA
CAISRDSYEQYF
TGTGCCATCAGCCGGGACTCCTACGAGCAGTACTTC
>TRBJ1-4|NA|TRBV7-9|NA
CASSTGREEEKLFF
TGTGCCAGCAGCACCGGGAGGGAGGAAGAAAAACTGTTTTTT
>TRBJ2-4|NA|TRBV18|NA
CASSGQGAKNIQYF
TGTGCCAGCTCAGGTCAGGGGGCCAAAAACATTCAGTACTTC
>TRBJ1-5|NA|TRBV2|TRBD1
CASRTGSGNQPQHF
TGTGCCAGCCGGACAGGGTCGGGCAATCAGCCCCAGCATTTT
>TRBJ2-1|NA|TRBV5-1|NA
CASSLGTQHNEQFF
TGCGCCAGCAGCTTGGGGACTCAACACAATGAGCAGTTCTTC
>TRBJ2-7|NA|TRBV11-3|NA
CASSPPGELYEQYF
TGTGCCAGCAGCCCCCCAGGGGAACTCTACGAGCAGTACTTC
>TRBJ2-4|few|TRBV9|TRBD2
CASSVIAGGPKNIQYF
TGTGCCAGCAGCGTGATAGCGGGGGGGCCAAAAAACATTCAGTACTTC
>TRBJ1-1|NA|TRBV5-8|NA
CASSLTASGAFF
TGTGCCAGCAGCTTGACCGCTAGTGGTGCTTTCTTT
>TRBJ1-5|NA|TRBV30|NA
CAWSFPVTNQPQHF
TGTGCCTGGAGTTTCCCCGTGACAAATCAGCCCCAGCATTTT
>TRBJ1-2|once|TRBV27|TRBD1
CASSATDRDLYGYTF
TGTGCCAGCAGTGCCACGGACAGGGATCTATATGGCTACACCTTC
>TRBJ1-2|NA|TRBV7-2|TRBD1
CASSGGLTGGNGYTF
TGTGCCAGCAGCGGAGGGTTGACAGGGGGAAATGGCTACACCTTC
>TRBJ1-5|NA|TRBV7-2|NA
CASSPGVQGNQPQHF
TGTGCCAGCAGCCCGGGGGTCCAGGGAAATCAGCCCCAGCATTTT
>TRBJ2-7|NA|TRBV4-2|TRBD2
CASSQTGTSGGIEQYF
TGTGCCAGCAGCCAAACCGGGACTAGCGGGGGGATCGAGCAGTACTTC
>TRBJ2-3|NA|TRBV19|TRBD2
CASRTSGTDTQYF
TGTGCCAGTCGGACTAGCGGCACAGATACGCAGTATTTT
>TRBJ2-2|NA|TRBV11-3|TRBD2
CASSKSVLAGGLNTGELFF
TGTGCCAGCAGCAAATCGGTCCTAGCGGGGGGGCTCAACACCGGGGAGCTGTTTTTT
>TRBJ1-2|NA|TRBV9|NA
CASSVGAGAYGYTF
TGTGCCAGCAGCGTAGGGGCAGGGGCCTATGGCTACACCTTC
>TRBJ2-7|NA|TRBV5-1|TRBD1
CASSPSRDRVTTYEQYF
TGCGCCAGCAGCCCGTCCCGGGACAGGGTAACAACCTACGAGCAGTACTTC
>TRBJ1-4|NA|TRBV10-3|NA
CAISVAPGTNEKLFF
TGTGCCATCAGTGTTGCCCCGGGAACTAATGAAAAACTGTTTTTT
>TRBJ1-2|NA|TRBV19|NA
CATRRQGGTYGYTF
TGTGCCACCCGGCGGCAGGGAGGAACTTATGGCTACACCTTC
>TRBJ1-1|NA|TRBV29-1|NA
CSVVWEGLEAFF
TGCAGCGTTGTATGGGAGGGACTAGAAGCTTTCTTT
>TRBJ2-3|NA|TRBV5-5|NA
CASSLVASTDTQYF
TGTGCCAGCAGCTTGGTGGCTAGCACAGATACGCAGTATTTT